This T cell receptor beta chain originates from a study of blood T cell repertoires in COVID-19. About the study: Italy, Spain and the United States were the sources of the convalescent and acute COVID-19 samples. Nucleic acid was either cDNA or gDNA, and it came from T cells, B-cell-depleted T cells, or PBMCs.

In the original workflow: By means of reference gene primer amplification, nucleated cell counts were estimated. Profiled with immunoSEQ multiplex PCR; TCRdb holds only in-frame clones, not every one. V and J calls and clone size are given by that table; D and trimming were obtained from the DNA. The data contain 150,000 to 200,000 clones, roughly 85% of them singletons. The CDR3 length is 17 residues. Between the trimmed V and J ends, which lost 0 bases and 1 base, there was a span of 18 bases. Germline assignment: CDR1 GTSNPN and CDR2 SVGIG (reference sequence). The receptor's source is a man between 60 and 75 years old with active or convalescent COVID-19. The sequenced material came from peripheral blood. The V gene is TRBV30, the J gene TRBJ1-1; no reliable D call. The CDR3 sequence is CAWSVLRSGRGNTEAFF. DNA of the CDR3: TGTGCCTGGAGTGTACTAAGGAGCGGGCGGGGGAACACTGAAGCTTTCTTT.